These 12 T cell receptor beta chains were sequenced from one sample in a study of shared clonotypes between healthy human individuals. Generated by immunoSEQ multiplex PCR, the TCRdb table keeps only in-frame clones and is missing some. The sample carries under 350,000 clones, around 90% recorded once. Input material: memory CD8+ T cells sorted from blood. Specified subset: CD45RO+ cells pooled with CCR7-negative TemRA cells. These receptors came from a man aged 18 to 30 in good health.

The chain uses TRBV11-2 and TRBJ2-3; D gene unclear. CDR3 length equals 17 residues. The germline V gene encodes CDR1 SGHAT and CDR2 FQNNGV. The germline V and J ends were trimmed by 5 bases and 4 bases, with 22 bases remaining between them. The CDR3 DNA is TGTGCCAGCAGCCCCACGGGTAGTCAAATTTTGGCAGATACGCAGTATTTT. The encoded protein is CASSPTGSQILADTQYF.

The chain joins TRBV7-9 to TRBJ1-3, with a tentative D call TRBD1 (5 bases). The CDR3 runs to 13 residues. In germline, CDR1 is SEHNR, CDR2 FQNEAQ (reference sequence). Trimming took 5 bases from V and 8 from J, leaving 13 bases between them. The CDR3 loop is CASSANAGDTIYF. In DNA, the CDR3 is TGTGCCAGCAGCGCGAACGCGGGGGACACCATATATTTT.

This clone was recorded many times. The V gene is TRBV2, the J gene TRBJ2-3, with 13 bases identical to TRBD2. Germline V gene lookup returns CDR1 SNHLY and CDR2 FYNNEI. J was trimmed by 2 bases and V by 4 bases; bases with no gene match: 6. The CDR3 loop spans 17 amino acids. In DNA, the CDR3 is TGTGCCAGCAGTGGACTAGCGGGAGGTGGAAACACAGATACGCAGTATTTT. This translates into CASSGLAGGGNTDTQYF.

The chain links TRBV2 to TRBJ2-3; unclear D gene. V was trimmed by 3 bases and J by 3 bases, leaving 7 bases between them. This CDR3 is built from 13 residues. The germline gives CDR1 SNHLY, CDR2 FYNNEI. Here the CDR3 DNA reads TGTGCCAGCAGTGACTATACTACAGATACGCAGTATTTT. Its translation: CASSDYTTDTQYF.

The chain links TRBV13 to TRBJ2-3; tentative D call: TRBD1 (5 bases). V lost 1 base and J lost 4, with 9 bases in between. The germline CDR1 and CDR2 sequences are PRHDT and FYEKMQ (reference sequence). The CDR3 loop spans 14 amino acids. The CDR3 spells CASSLEGAADTQYF. CDR3 sequence (DNA): TGTGCCAGCAGCTTAGAAGGGGCAGCAGATACGCAGTATTTT.

This chain uses TRBV6-5 with TRBJ2-3; perhaps D is TRBD1 or TRBD2 (5 bases each). The CDR3 consists of 13 residues. Trimming shortened V by 5 bases and J by 2 bases, and 8 bases separated the two germline ends. Germline CDR1 reads MNHEY; CDR2 reads SVGAGI. The CDR3 region is CASSGTFTDTQYF. The CDR3 DNA reads TGTGCCAGCAGTGGGACCTTCACAGATACGCAGTATTTT.

With respect to this clone: Other DNA variants within this sample encode the same CDR3. V is TRBV11-2 and J is TRBJ2-7; D uncertain. V shed 1 base and J shed 1 base, with 5 bases lying between them. The germline CDR1 and CDR2 sequences are SGHAT and FQNNGV. This CDR3 has 13 amino acids. The CDR3 loop is CASSLGGSYEQYF. The DNA for the CDR3 is TGTGCCAGCAGCTTAGGCGGTTCCTACGAGCAGTACTTC.

This sequence joins TRBV6-1 and TRBJ2-3, with D maybe TRBD2 (6 bases). The CDR3 contains 15 residues. Germline loops: CDR1 MNHNS, CDR2 SASEGT. V lost 2 bases to trimming and J lost 2 bases, with 11 bases between them. In DNA form, the CDR3 reads TGTGCCAGCAGTGAATGGGTAGCGGCCACAGATACGCAGTATTTT. This translates into CASSEWVAATDTQYF.

The V gene is TRBV10-3, the J gene TRBJ2-3; no reliable D call. Trimming took 6 bases from V and 1 from J, leaving 11 bases between them. CDR1 and CDR2 (germline): ENHRY, SYGVKD. The CDR3 totals 14 residues. The CDR3 here is CAIRGIVGTDTQYF. The CDR3, as DNA: TGTGCCATCAGAGGGATAGTAGGCACAGATACGCAGTATTTT.

V gene TRBV28 combines with J gene TRBJ2-1; 8 nucleotides agree with TRBD1. The CDR3 consists of 14 residues. Losses at the gene ends were 2 bases for V and 9 bases for J; bases not matched to a gene: 6. From germline, CDR1 is MDHEN and CDR2 SYDVKM. As DNA, the CDR3 is TGTGCCAGCAGTTTAGGACAGGGCATAGGTGAGCAGTTCTTC. Amino acid sequence: CASSLGQGIGEQFF.

Here the CDR3 reads CASSRIAGGYTDTQYF. The CDR3 bases are TGTGCCAGCAGCCGAATAGCGGGGGGATACACAGATACGCAGTATTTT. V and J are TRBV5-6 and TRBJ2-3, with 10 bases identical to TRBD2. CDR1 is SGHDT and CDR2 is YYEEEE in the germline V gene. There are 16 residues in the CDR3. The V and J ends lost 4 bases and 2 bases, in that order; junction bases with no gene match: 7.

This chain uses TRBV27 with TRBJ1-5; tentatively, D is TRBD1 (5 bases). The germline V and J ends were trimmed by 2 bases and 7 bases, with 9 bases remaining between them. Germline V gene data show CDR1 as MNHEY and CDR2 as SMNVEV (reference sequence). CDR3 length: 13 amino acids. The CDR3 sequence is CASSLAGEQPQHF. DNA of the CDR3: TGTGCCAGCAGTTTAGCGGGGGAGCAGCCCCAGCATTTT.